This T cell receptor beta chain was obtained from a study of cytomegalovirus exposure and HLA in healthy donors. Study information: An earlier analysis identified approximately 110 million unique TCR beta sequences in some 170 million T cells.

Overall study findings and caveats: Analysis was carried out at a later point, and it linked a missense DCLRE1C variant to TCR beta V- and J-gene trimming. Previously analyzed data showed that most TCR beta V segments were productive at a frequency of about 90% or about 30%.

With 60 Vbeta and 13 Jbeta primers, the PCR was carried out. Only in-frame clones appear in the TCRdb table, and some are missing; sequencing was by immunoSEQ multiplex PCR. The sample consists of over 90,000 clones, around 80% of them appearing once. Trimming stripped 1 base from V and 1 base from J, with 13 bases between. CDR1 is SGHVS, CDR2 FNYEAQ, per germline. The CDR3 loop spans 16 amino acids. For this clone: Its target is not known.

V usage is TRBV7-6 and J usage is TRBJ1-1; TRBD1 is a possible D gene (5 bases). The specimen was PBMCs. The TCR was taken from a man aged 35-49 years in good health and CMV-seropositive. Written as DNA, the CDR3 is TGTGCCAGCAGCTTAGAAGGACAAGGTTGGAACACTGAAGCTTTCTTT. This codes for CASSLEGQGWNTEAFF.